This TCR beta chain came from a study of radiation and T cells in renal cell carcinoma (TCRdb year 2020). Notes on the research overall: In total, 50 to 60 samples underwent TCR beta sequencing: 25 or so tumors plus 27 peripheral blood samples. In the approximately 53 samples combined, 4 million to 5 million unique CDR3 nucleotide sequences were found, encoding about 2.7 million unique CDR3 amino acid sequences.

A note on this clone: Its antigen has not been determined. The sample holds no much larger clone one base away, and base qualities are not on file.

Results the study describes overall, beyond this receptor: Compared with control tumors, irradiated tumors had a greater number of dominant CDR3 motifs, and those motifs took up a bigger portion of the repertoire. The single-armed trial design could not address effects of radiation dose or scheduling on the TCR repertoire. TCR clonality was higher in irradiated tumors than in controls, as the top 100 clonotypes made up an average of approximately 54% of the repertoire in irradiated tumors compared with 43% in nephrectomy-only tumors. Intratumoral heterogeneity went uncaptured because the only tumor material available was small regions of approximately 1 g.

The label giving this sample's time point can be read as: tumor resected at nephrectomy. The sample's treatment or condition label, in plain terms: treatment-naive control, cytoreductive nephrectomy. Control tumors were obtained from treatment-naive renal cell carcinoma patients in whom cytoreductive nephrectomy was performed without prior radiation. Every patient had renal cell carcinoma of clear cell pathology. The control tumors used for TCR sequencing were from several females and roughly 10 males, were resected between about 2010 and 2014, and had a median patient age of roughly 58 years (range about 40 to 90). Tumors were mechanically dissociated, digested with collagenase/hyaluronidase at 37 °C, processed in gentleMACS C tubes, and stored in liquid nitrogen. Genomic DNA for TCR sequencing was prepared using the QIAamp DNA Blood Mini Kit (Qiagen). The analyses included only samples that passed all quality control checks.

Following the manufacturer's recommendations, the immunoSEQ kit was used to generate TCR beta libraries from genomic DNA. To prepare the libraries, a first multiplex PCR with proprietary primers was run, followed by a second PCR that added unique barcodes, and a bead cleanup was done after each round. Each sample batch included a kit-provided positive control reaction and a negative control reaction. The final libraries were assessed on an Agilent 4200 TapeStation D1000 ScreenTape, pooled by volume, and quantified by qPCR. Sequencing was performed on an Illumina NextSeq500 using a MidOutput 150-cycle cartridge, with 156 Read1 cycles, 15 Index1 cycles, and the kit custom primers. The pooled library was loaded at roughly 0.9 pM with around 20% PhiX control spiked in. On the study's bioinformatics: Vendor-processed data were analyzed in R, with a clonotype defined as all T cells sharing the same CDR3 nucleotide sequence. For clone abundance analyses, frequencies were normalized to the 10,000 most abundant clones in each sample. Public T cell clones, averaging fewer than five per sample, were removed before analysis. The dominant motif analysis was done with ImmunoMap using the PAM10 matrix, a gap penalty of 30, and a homology threshold of 0.3, and motifs with a cumulative frequency of at least 0.01 were considered dominant. TCRdb carries this immuneACCESS record with in-frame sequences only. Its versions omit some clonotypes, under half of them owing to an unresolved V gene in the studies checked, with the rest unexplained. That table furnishes V, J and clone size, whereas the DNA furnished D and trimming. This sample comprises about 7,900 clones, less than 65% of them detected only once. The biggest ten clones account for roughly 42% of the sample.

This TCR came from a woman in her 70s with renal cell carcinoma. The source material was tumor tissue, sampled from a patient whose treatment was nephrectomy without radiotherapy.

The CDR3 corresponds to CASRLTSGSPGELFF. The nucleotide sequence is TGTGCCAGCAGACTGACTAGCGGGAGCCCCGGGGAGCTGTTTTTT. The rearrangement joined TRBV2 to TRBJ2-2, with 12 bases aligning to TRBD2. Unmatched junction bases come to 5, with V trimmed by 6 bases and J by 6 bases. The CDR3 runs 15 amino acids, cysteine and phenylalanine included. The only DNA kept is the CDR3, 45 bases in frame from the first base. CDR1 and CDR2 are drawn from the germline V gene: SNHLY, FYNNEI.